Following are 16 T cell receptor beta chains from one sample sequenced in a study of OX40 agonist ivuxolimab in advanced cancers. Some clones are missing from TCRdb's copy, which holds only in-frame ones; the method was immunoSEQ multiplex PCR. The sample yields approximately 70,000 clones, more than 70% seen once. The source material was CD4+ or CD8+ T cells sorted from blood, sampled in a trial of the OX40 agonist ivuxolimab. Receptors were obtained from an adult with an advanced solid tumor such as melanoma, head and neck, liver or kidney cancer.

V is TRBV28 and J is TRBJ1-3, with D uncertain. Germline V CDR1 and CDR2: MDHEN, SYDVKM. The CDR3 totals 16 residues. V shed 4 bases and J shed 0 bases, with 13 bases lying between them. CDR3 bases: TGTGCCAGCAGTTCGAAACCTTTAAACTCTGGAAACACCATATATTTT. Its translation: CASSSKPLNSGNTIYF.

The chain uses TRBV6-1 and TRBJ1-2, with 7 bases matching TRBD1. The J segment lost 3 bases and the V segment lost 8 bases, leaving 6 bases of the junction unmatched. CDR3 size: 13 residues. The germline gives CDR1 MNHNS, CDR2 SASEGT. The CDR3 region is CASRDREHYGYTF. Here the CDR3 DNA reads TGTGCCAGCCGGGACAGAGAACACTATGGCTACACCTTC.

CDR3 in amino acids: CASSLDRGLSYGYTF. The DNA of the CDR3 is TGTGCCAGCAGCTTGGACAGGGGGCTGAGCTATGGCTACACCTTC. The chain uses TRBV5-8 and TRBJ1-2; 9 bases map to TRBD1. The V and J ends lost 0 bases and 4 bases, in that order; junction bases with no gene match: 4. CDR3 length: 15 amino acids. From germline, CDR1 is SGHTS and CDR2 YDEGEE.

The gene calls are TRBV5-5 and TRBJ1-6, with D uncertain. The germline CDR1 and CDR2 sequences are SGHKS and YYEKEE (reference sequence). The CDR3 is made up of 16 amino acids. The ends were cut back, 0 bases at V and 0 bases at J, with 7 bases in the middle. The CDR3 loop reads CASSLAGSSYNSPLHF. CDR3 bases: TGTGCCAGCAGCTTGGCGGGGAGCTCCTATAATTCACCCCTCCACTTT.

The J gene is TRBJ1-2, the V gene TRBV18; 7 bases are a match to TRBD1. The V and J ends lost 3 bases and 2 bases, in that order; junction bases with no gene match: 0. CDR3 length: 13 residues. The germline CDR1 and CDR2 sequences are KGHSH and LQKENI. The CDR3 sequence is CASSPGQNYGYTF. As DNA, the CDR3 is TGTGCCAGCTCACCGGGACAGAACTATGGCTACACCTTC. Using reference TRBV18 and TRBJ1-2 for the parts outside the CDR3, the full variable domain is NAGVMQNPRHLVRRRGQEARLRCSPMKGHSHVYWYRQLPEEGLKFMVYLQKENIIDESGMPKERFSAEFPKEGPSILRIQQVVRGDSAAYFCASSPGQNYGYTFGSGTRLTVV.

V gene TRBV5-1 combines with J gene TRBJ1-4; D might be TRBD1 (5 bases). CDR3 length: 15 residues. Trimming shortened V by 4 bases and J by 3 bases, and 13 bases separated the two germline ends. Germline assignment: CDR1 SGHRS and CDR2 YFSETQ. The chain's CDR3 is CASSDPRGSNEKLFF. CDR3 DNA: TGCGCCAGCAGCGATCCGAGGGGATCTAATGAAAAACTGTTTTTT.

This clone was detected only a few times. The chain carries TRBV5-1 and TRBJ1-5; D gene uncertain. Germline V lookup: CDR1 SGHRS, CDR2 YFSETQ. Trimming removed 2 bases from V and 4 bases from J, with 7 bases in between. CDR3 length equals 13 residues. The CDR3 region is CASSFETNQPQHF. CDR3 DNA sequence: TGCGCCAGCAGCTTCGAAACGAATCAGCCCCAGCATTTT.

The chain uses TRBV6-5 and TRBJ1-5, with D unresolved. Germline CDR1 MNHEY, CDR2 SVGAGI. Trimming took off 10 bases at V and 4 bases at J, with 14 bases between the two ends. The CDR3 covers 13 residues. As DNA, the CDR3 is TGTGCCATCAGCGACACCGAAAATCAGCCCCAGCATTTT. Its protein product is CAISDTENQPQHF.

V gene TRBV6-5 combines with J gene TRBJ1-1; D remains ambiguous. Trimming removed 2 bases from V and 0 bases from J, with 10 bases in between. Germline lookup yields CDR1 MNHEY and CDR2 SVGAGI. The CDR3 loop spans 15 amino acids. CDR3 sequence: CASSYQRLMNTEAFF. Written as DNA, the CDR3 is TGTGCCAGCAGTTACCAAAGACTCATGAACACTGAAGCTTTCTTT.

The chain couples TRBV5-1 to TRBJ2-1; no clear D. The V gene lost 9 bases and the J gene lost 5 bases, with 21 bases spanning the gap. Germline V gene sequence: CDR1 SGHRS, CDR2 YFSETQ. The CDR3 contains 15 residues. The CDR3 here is CATRVGMAPNNEQFF. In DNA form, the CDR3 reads TGCGCCACCAGAGTGGGTATGGCTCCTAACAATGAGCAGTTCTTC.

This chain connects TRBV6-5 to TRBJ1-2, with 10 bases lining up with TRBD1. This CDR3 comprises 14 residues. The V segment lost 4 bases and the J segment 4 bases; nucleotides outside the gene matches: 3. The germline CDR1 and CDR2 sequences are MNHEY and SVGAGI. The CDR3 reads CASSSGQGTYGYTF. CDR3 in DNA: TGTGCCAGCAGTTCGGGACAGGGGACCTATGGCTACACCTTC.

The CDR3 sequence is CAISESERSGPDTQYF. CDR3 DNA: TGTGCCATCAGTGAGTCGGAGCGTAGCGGCCCAGATACGCAGTATTTT. The chain joins TRBV10-3 to TRBJ2-3; possibly TRBD2 for D (6 bases). The V gene lost 0 bases and the J gene lost 4 bases, with 14 bases spanning the gap. CDR3 length: 16 amino acids. CDR1 is ENHRY, CDR2 SYGVKD, per germline.

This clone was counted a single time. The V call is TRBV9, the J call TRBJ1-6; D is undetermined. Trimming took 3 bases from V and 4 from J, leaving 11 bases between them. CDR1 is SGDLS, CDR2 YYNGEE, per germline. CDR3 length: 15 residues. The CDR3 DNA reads TGTGCCAGCAGCGAGGAGGCGCGGTATAATTCACCCCTCCACTTT. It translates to CASSEEARYNSPLHF.

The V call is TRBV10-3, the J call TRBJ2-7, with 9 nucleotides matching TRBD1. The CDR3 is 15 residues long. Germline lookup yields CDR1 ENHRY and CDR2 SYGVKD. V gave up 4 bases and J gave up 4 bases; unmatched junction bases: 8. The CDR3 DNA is TGTGCCATCAGTGCGCAAGGACAGGGGTTGTACGAGCAGTACTTC. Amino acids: CAISAQGQGLYEQYF.

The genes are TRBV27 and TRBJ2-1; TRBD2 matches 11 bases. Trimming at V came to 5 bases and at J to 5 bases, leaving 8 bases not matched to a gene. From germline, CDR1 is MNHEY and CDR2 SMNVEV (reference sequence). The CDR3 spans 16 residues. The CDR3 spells CASSGASGGPDNEQFF. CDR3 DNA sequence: TGTGCCAGCAGTGGTGCTAGCGGGGGGCCGGACAATGAGCAGTTCTTC.

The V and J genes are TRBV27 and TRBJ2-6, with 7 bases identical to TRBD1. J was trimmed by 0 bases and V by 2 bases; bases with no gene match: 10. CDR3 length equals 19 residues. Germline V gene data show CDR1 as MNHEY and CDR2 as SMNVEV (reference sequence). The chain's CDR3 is CASSLVPGQLLSGANVLTF. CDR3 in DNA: TGTGCCAGCAGTTTAGTGCCGGGACAGCTCCTCTCTGGGGCCAACGTCCTGACTTTC.